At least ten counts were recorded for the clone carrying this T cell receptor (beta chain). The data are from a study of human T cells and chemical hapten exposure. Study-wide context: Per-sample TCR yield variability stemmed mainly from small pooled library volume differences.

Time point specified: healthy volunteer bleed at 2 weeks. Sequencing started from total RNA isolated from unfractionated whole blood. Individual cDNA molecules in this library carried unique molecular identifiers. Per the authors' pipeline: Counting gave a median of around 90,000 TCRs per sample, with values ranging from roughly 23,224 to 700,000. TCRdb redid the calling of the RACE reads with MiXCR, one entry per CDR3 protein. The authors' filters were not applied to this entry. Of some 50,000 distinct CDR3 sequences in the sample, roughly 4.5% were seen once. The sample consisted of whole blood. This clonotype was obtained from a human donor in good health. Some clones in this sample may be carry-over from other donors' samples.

Here the CDR3 DNA reads TGTGCCAGCAGGCTGTCGCAGGCCTACGAGCAGTACTTC. Translated, it gives CASRLSQAYEQYF. The rearrangement links TRBV27 to TRBJ2-7; D is undetermined. The CDR3 is 13 residues long. The germline CDR1 and CDR2 sequences are MNHEY and SMNVEV (reference sequence). The V end was cut by 6 bases, the J end by 2 bases, with 11 bases between.